Presented here are 21 T cell receptor beta chains from one specimen sequenced in a study of CD8 T cells in Susac syndrome (dated by TCRdb to the late 2010s). Libraries were made using the immunoSEQ multiplex PCR assay. RNA was extracted with the RNeasy kit and 0.5 to 1 ug was reverse transcribed using random hexamers. TCRdb reanalyzed the raw reads on its own, using fastp at Q25 for trimming and MiXCR for clone calling, and kept in-frame beta chains. For every CDR3 protein sequence, its rows merge into one entry that carries the most common genes and DNA. This sample is represented by approximately 100,000 distinct CDR3 sequences; under 95% of them were singletons. About 0.11% of the sample comes from the top ten. Specimen: CD8+ T cells from PBMCs. The receptors shown here come from a human donor in good health.

The rearrangement links TRBV7-9 to TRBJ2-3; 8 bases line up with TRBD2. In germline, CDR1 is SEHNR, CDR2 FQNEAQ (reference sequence). Trimming took 5 bases from V and 2 from J; bases not matched to a gene: 12. The CDR3 length is 17 residues. The CDR3 coding sequence is TGTGCCAGCAGCCAACCACTAGCGGCTACCTACACAGATACGCAGTATTTT. Its translation is CASSQPLAATYTDTQYF.

The chain couples TRBV6-6 to TRBJ1-2; 7 bases match TRBD1. V was clipped by 2 bases and J by 7 bases; unmatched bases: 1. The length of the CDR3 is 12 residues. Germline V gene lookup returns CDR1 MNHNY and CDR2 SVGAGI (reference sequence). Here the CDR3 DNA reads TGTGCCAGCAGTTACGGGGACAGTGGCTACACCTTC. It translates to CASSYGDSGYTF.

In this sample, this clonotype turned up once. This CDR3 reads CASSLQLNTEAFF. In DNA form, the CDR3 reads TGTGCCAGCAGTTTACAGTTGAACACTGAAGCTTTCTTT. The rearrangement joins TRBV6-5 to TRBJ1-1; D remains unclear. The CDR3 extends over 13 amino acids. Trimming removed 4 bases at V and 0 bases at J, with 6 bases between. The germline V gene encodes CDR1 MNHEY and CDR2 SVGAGI.

The V call is TRBV5-6, the J call TRBJ2-5; either TRBD1 or TRBD2 may supply D (5 bases each). Trimming removed 1 base at V and 1 base at J, with 8 bases between. Germline V gene data show CDR1 as SGHDT and CDR2 as YYEEEE. The CDR3 runs 14 residues. CDR3 nucleotides: TGTGCCAGCAGCTTGTGGGGGACCCAAGAGACCCAGTACTTC. Amino acid sequence: CASSLWGTQETQYF.

The genes are TRBV28 and TRBJ2-5, with 8 bases matching TRBD1. Germline trimming cut 5 bases from V and 3 bases from J; bases unmatched to any gene: 14. The CDR3 length is 17 residues. The germline V gene has CDR1 MDHEN and CDR2 SYDVKM. The CDR3 is CASSPFSDRGIEETQYF. The CDR3 nucleotides are TGTGCCAGCAGTCCTTTCTCCGACAGGGGAATTGAAGAGACCCAGTACTTC.

This clonotype was detected only once. The rearrangement uses TRBV6-5 and TRBJ2-7; D possibly matches TRBD1 or TRBD2 (6 bases each). V gave up 5 bases and J gave up 4 bases, with 9 bases separating them. Germline CDR1 is MNHEY and CDR2 is SVGAGI. The CDR3 spans 12 residues. The CDR3 sequence: CASSRGGYEQYF. CDR3 DNA sequence: TGTGCCAGCAGTCGAGGGGGGTACGAGCAGTACTTC.

The chain links TRBV3-1 to TRBJ2-2, with TRBD2 identical over 7 bases. Germline lookup yields CDR1 LGHDT and CDR2 YNNKEL (reference sequence). V dropped 1 base and J dropped 2; count of bases not matched to a gene: 7. CDR3 length: 17 residues. CDR3 sequence (DNA): TGTGCCAGCAGCCAAGTCACCGGGAGGAGCAACACCGGGGAGCTGTTTTTT. It codes for CASSQVTGRSNTGELFF.

This clonotype was seen once. The gene calls are TRBV3-1 and TRBJ2-1, with D hard to call. V lost 4 bases and J lost 7, with 8 bases in between. CDR1 is LGHDT and CDR2 is YNNKEL in the germline V gene (reference sequence). The CDR3 covers 12 residues. CDR3 amino acids: CASSPTVNEQFF. The CDR3, as DNA: TGTGCCAGCAGCCCGACTGTAAATGAGCAGTTCTTC.

V gene TRBV19 combines with J gene TRBJ2-5; no definite D call. Germline loops: CDR1 LNHDA, CDR2 SQIVND (reference sequence). Trimming cost V 8 bases and J 3 bases, with 13 bases left between them. The CDR3 runs to 13 residues. CDR3 sequence: CASSSQVEETQYF. Written as DNA, the CDR3 is TGTGCCAGTTCCAGTCAGGTCGAAGAGACCCAGTACTTC.

The chain is built from TRBV2 and TRBJ2-1; 7 bases align to TRBD1. CDR3 length: 16 residues. The J segment lost 1 base and the V segment lost 8 bases, leaving 11 bases of the junction unmatched. Germline V gene sequence: CDR1 SNHLY, CDR2 FYNNEI. As DNA, the CDR3 is TGTGCCAGCGCCAATTACCACAGGGGATCCTACAATGAGCAGTTCTTC. This gives the protein CASANYHRGSYNEQFF.

The V and J genes are TRBV2 and TRBJ2-6; D is ambiguous. Germline V gene lookup returns CDR1 SNHLY and CDR2 FYNNEI. This CDR3 comprises 16 residues. The ends were cut back, 9 bases at V and 0 bases at J, with 15 bases in the middle. The CDR3 reads CASFGRLSSGANVLTF. CDR3 nucleotides: TGTGCCAGTTTCGGCAGATTATCCTCTGGGGCCAACGTCCTGACTTTC.

Written as DNA, the CDR3 is TGTGCCAGCAGCTTAGAAATCGGGGGAGGCACTGAAGCTTTCTTT. This gives the protein CASSLEIGGGTEAFF. The J gene is TRBJ1-1, the V gene TRBV11-2, with D perhaps TRBD1 (5 bases). The CDR3 totals 15 residues. With 0 bases removed from V and 4 bases from J, the gap between germline ends came to 12 bases. Germline-derived CDR1 and CDR2 are SGHAT and FQNNGV.

The chain employs TRBV20-1 and TRBJ1-1; no definite D call. Germline V lookup: CDR1 DFQATT, CDR2 SNEGSKA (reference sequence). This CDR3 is 13 amino acids long. The germline V and J ends were trimmed by 3 bases and 0 bases, with 8 bases remaining between them. Here the CDR3 reads CSASAQMNTEAFF. CDR3 nucleotide sequence: TGCAGTGCTAGTGCGCAGATGAACACTGAAGCTTTCTTT.

The CDR3 DNA follows: TGTGCCAGTGAGGACAGGGGAACCTACGAGCAGTACTTC. Protein sequence: CASEDRGTYEQYF. V is TRBV2 and J is TRBJ2-7, with 9 bases that match TRBD1. The CDR3 extends over 13 amino acids. The V and J ends lost 9 bases and 2 bases, in that order; junction bases with no gene match: 5. The germline V gene encodes CDR1 SNHLY and CDR2 FYNNEI.

The chain is built from TRBV29-1 and TRBJ1-5; D is unresolved. V was cut by 4 bases and J by 3 bases, with 13 bases left in between. Germline V gene data show CDR1 as SQVTM and CDR2 as ANQGSEA. The length of the CDR3 is 14 residues. DNA for the CDR3: TGCAGCGTTGTTTTCGGGGATCCCAATCAGCCCCAGCATTTT. It specifies CSVVFGDPNQPQHF.

J is TRBJ1-1 and V is TRBV18; possible D gene TRBD1, 6 bases. From germline, CDR1 is KGHSH and CDR2 LQKENI. This CDR3 is 14 amino acids long. Trimming removed 6 bases from V and 5 bases from J, with 16 bases in between. CDR3 nucleotide sequence: TGTGCCAGCTCGCAAAAACAGGGAGATACTGAAGCTTTCTTT. Its translation: CASSQKQGDTEAFF.

J is TRBJ2-2 and V is TRBV5-1; D is uncertain. Looked up from germline, CDR1 is SGHRS and CDR2 is YFSETQ. V was shortened by 5 bases and J by 5 bases, with 16 bases between the two germline ends. This CDR3 is built from 15 residues. The CDR3 sequence is CASRLNPEGTGELFF. CDR3 nucleotides: TGCGCCAGCAGACTTAACCCTGAAGGGACCGGGGAGCTGTTTTTT.

V and J are TRBV20-1 and TRBJ1-2; tentative D call: TRBD1 (5 bases). The V gene lost 1 base and the J gene lost 2 bases, with 14 bases spanning the gap. From germline, CDR1 is DFQATT and CDR2 SNEGSKA (reference sequence). The CDR3 covers 15 residues. CDR3 DNA: TGCAGTGCTAGAGTAGGCCCCCGGGGGAACTATGGCTACACCTTC. It encodes CSARVGPRGNYGYTF.

The chain is built from TRBV20-1 and TRBJ2-1; 13 bases agree with TRBD2. Germline V CDR1 and CDR2: DFQATT, SNEGSKA (reference sequence). This CDR3 is 15 amino acids long. Unmatched junction bases numbered 8, after V lost 6 bases and J lost 6 bases. The CDR3 DNA follows: TGCAGTGCCCGCGGACTAGCGGGGGTCCGCAATGAGCAGTTCTTC. Translating gives CSARGLAGVRNEQFF.

This chain uses TRBV18 with TRBJ2-7; possibly TRBD1 for D (6 bases). CDR1 and CDR2 from the germline V gene are KGHSH and LQKENI. CDR3 size: 15 residues. V lost 5 bases and J 5 bases, leaving 19 bases between the germline ends. The CDR3 coding sequence is TGTGCCAGCTCAATGAACAGGGTAGGTAGCGACGAGCAGTACTTC. This sequence encodes CASSMNRVGSDEQYF.

The chain combines TRBV28 with TRBJ1-2; TRBD1 matches at 7 bases. Germline lookup yields CDR1 MDHEN and CDR2 SYDVKM. Trimming took 7 bases from V and 4 from J; bases not matched to a gene: 6. The CDR3 is 13 residues long. CDR3 region: CASTGQTSYGYTF. CDR3 nucleotide sequence: TGTGCCAGCACGGGACAGACATCCTATGGCTACACCTTC.